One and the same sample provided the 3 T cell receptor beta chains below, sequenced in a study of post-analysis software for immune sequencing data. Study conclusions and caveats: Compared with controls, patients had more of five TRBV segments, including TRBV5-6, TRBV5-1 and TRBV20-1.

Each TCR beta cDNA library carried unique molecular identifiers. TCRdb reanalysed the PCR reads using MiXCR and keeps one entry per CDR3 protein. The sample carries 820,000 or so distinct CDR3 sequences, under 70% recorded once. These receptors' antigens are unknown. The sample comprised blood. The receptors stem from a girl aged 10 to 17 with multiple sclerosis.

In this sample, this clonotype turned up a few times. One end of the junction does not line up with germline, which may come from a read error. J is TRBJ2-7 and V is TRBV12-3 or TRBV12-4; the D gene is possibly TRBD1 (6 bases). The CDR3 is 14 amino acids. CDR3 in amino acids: CASSSLQGSSEQYF. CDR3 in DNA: TGTGCCAGTAGTTCCCTACAGGGTTCTAGCGAGCAGTACTTC.

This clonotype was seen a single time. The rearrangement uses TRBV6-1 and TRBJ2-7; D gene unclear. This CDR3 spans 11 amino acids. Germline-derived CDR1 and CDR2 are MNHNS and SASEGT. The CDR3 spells CAATNSYEQYF. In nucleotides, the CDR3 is TGTGCAGCGACAAACTCCTACGAGCAGTACTTC.

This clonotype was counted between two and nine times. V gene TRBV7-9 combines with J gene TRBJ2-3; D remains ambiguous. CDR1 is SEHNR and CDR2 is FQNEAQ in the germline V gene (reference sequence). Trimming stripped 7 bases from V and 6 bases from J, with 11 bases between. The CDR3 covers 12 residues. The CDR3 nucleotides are TGTGCCAGCAACCATATAAGGGATACGCAGTATTTT. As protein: CASNHIRDTQYF. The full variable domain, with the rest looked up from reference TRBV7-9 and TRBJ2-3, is DTGVSQNPRHKITKRGQNVTFRCDPISEHNRLYWYRQTLGQGPEFLTYFQNEAQLEKSRLLSDRFSAERPKGSFSTLEIQRTEQGDSAMYLCASNHIRDTQYFGPGTRLTVL.